This note documents a single TCR beta chain sequence. Its target is not known. Sequenced by immunoSEQ multiplex PCR; TCRdb stores in-frame clones only, minus some. The table records approximately 84,000 clones, approximately 88% of them present only once. This specimen belongs to a study of OX40 agonist ivuxolimab in advanced cancers. Study-level points and caveats: Low normalized T-cell clonal expansion also characterized some of the nonresponders. CD8+ T cells averaged more expanded clones than CD4+.

With 0 bases removed from V and 6 bases from J, the gap between germline ends came to 6 bases. The CDR3 contains 13 residues. The germline CDR1 and CDR2 sequences are GTSNPN and SVGIG (reference sequence). This sample comprised CD4+ or CD8+ T cells sorted from blood, obtained in a trial of the OX40 agonist ivuxolimab. The V call is TRBV30, the J call TRBJ1-6; D is uncertain. This TCR was recovered from an adult with an advanced solid tumor such as melanoma, head and neck, liver or kidney cancer. The CDR3 region is CAWSVNLNSPLHF. The CDR3 nucleotides read TGTGCCTGGAGTGTAAATCTTAATTCACCCCTCCACTTT.